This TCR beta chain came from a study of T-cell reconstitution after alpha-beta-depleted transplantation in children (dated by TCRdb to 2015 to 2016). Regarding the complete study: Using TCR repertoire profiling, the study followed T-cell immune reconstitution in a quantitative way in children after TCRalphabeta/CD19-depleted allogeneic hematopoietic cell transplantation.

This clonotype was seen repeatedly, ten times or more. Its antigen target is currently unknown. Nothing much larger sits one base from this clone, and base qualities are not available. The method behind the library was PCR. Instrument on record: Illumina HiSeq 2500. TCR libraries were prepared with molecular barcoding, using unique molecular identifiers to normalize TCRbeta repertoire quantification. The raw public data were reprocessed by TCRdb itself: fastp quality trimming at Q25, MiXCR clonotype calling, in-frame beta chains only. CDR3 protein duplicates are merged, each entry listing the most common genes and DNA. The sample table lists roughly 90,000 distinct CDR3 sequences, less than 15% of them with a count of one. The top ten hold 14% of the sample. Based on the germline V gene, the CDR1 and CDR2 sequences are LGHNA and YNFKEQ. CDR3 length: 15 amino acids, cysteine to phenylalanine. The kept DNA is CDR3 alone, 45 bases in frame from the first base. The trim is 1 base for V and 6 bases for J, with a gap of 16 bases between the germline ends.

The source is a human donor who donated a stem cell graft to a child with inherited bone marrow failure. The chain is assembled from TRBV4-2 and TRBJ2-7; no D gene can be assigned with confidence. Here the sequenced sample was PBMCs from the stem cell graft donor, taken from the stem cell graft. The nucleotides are TGTGCCAGCAGCCAAGTAACGCCGAACGGTGGCGAGCAGTACTTC. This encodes CASSQVTPNGGEQYF.